This TCR beta chain was found in a study of blood T cells in healthy people across ages. Study-wide points: A conclusive naive versus antigen-experienced comparison was prevented by the unsorted PBMCs. It was the long-lived donors that had more naive CD4+ cells and higher diversity than aged donors.

Next came a second PCR, run for about 6 to 11 cycles, which used a sample-barcoded 5' primer along with a J-beta primer mix. Each cDNA molecule received a tag from a template-switch adaptor that had 12 random nucleotides. From the 5' RACE reads, TCRdb called clonotypes with MiXCR, one entry per CDR3 protein. The sample includes 500,000 to 700,000 distinct CDR3 sequences, 25% to 35% seen only once; the top ten take approximately 15%. Germline CDR1 and CDR2: MNHEY and SVGEGT. The ends were cut back, 6 bases at V and 5 bases at J, with 20 bases in the middle. CDR3 length equals 17 residues. Peripheral blood from each donor was collected in a volume of approximately 9.5 milliliters. About this clonotype: Antigen unknown.

The chain combines TRBV6-2 or TRBV6-3 with TRBJ1-6; maybe TRBD1 (5 bases). The sequencing sample was made of blood. This TCR came from an elderly woman in good health. CDR3 in amino acids: CASRTKTGPRDNSPLHF. The CDR3 coding sequence is TGTGCCAGCAGGACCAAAACAGGTCCGCGAGATAATTCACCCCTCCACTTT.